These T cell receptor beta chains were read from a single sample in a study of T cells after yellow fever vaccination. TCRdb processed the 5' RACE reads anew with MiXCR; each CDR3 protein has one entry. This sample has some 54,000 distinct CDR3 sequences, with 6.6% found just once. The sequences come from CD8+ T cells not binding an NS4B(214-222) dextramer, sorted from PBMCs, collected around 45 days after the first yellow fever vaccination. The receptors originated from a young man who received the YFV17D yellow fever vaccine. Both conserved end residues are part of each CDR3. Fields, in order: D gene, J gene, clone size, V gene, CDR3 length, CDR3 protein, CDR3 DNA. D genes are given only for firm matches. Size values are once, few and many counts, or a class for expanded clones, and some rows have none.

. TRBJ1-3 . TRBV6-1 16 CASSEDGVLGGNTIYF TGTGCCAGCAGTGAAGACGGGGTACTAGGTGGAAACACCATATATTTT
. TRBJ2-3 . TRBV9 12 CASVDQTDTQYF TGTGCCAGCGTGGACCAGACAGATACGCAGTATTTT
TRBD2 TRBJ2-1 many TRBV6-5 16 CASSYSLAGSYNEQFF TGTGCCAGCAGTTACTCGTTAGCGGGGTCCTACAATGAGCAGTTCTTC
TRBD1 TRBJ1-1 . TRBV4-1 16 CASSQLNRGVNTEAFF TGCGCCAGCAGCCAGCTTAACAGGGGCGTGAACACTGAAGCTTTCTTT
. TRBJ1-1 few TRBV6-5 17 CASSYSIRGSMNTEAFF TGTGCCAGCAGTTACTCGATAAGGGGGAGTATGAACACTGAAGCTTTCTTT
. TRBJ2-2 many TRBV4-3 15 CASSPRPVQSGELFF TGCGCCAGCAGCCCACGACCAGTACAGTCCGGGGAGCTGTTTTTT
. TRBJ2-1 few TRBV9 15 CASSPGGPLYNEQFF TGTGCCAGCAGCCCGGGGGGCCCTCTCTACAATGAGCAGTTCTTC
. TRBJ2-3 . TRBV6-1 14 CASRAGLSTDTQYF TGTGCCAGCAGGGCTGGGTTGAGCACAGATACGCAGTATTTT
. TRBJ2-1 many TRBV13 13 CASSLISYNEQFF TGTGCCAGCAGTCTTATCTCGTACAATGAGCAGTTCTTC
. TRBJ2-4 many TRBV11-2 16 CASSVQGQSLKNIQYF TGTGCCAGCAGCGTACAAGGACAGTCCCTTAAAAACATTCAGTACTTC
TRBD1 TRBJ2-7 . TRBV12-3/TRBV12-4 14 CASRLGQFSYEQYF TGTGCCAGCAGACTGGGACAGTTCTCCTACGAGCAGTACTTC
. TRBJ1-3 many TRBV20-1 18 CSARGIGRRNLSGNTIYF TGCAGTGCTAGAGGGATTGGGCGGCGGAACCTCTCTGGAAACACCATATATTTT
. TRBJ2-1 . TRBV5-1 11 CASSYAGEQFF TGCGCCAGCAGCTACGCAGGGGAGCAGTTCTTC
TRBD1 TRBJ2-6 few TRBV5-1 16 CASSTDRVYGANVLTF TGCGCCAGCAGCACGGACAGGGTGTATGGGGCCAACGTCCTGACTTTC
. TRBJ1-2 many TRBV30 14 CACPGEAYDYGYTF TGTGCCTGCCCCGGGGAGGCGTATGACTATGGCTACACCTTC
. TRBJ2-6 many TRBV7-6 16 CASSLVSDSGANVLTF TGTGCCAGCAGCTTAGTTAGCGACTCTGGGGCCAACGTCCTGACTTTC
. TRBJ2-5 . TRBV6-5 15 CASSYLARYQETQYF TGTGCCAGCAGTTACCTAGCCCGGTACCAAGAGACCCAGTACTTC
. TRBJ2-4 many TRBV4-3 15 CASSQDDLAKNIQYF TGCGCCAGCAGCCAAGATGACCTAGCCAAAAACATTCAGTACTTC
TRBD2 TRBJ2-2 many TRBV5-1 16 CASTPGPAGDTGELFF TGCGCCAGCACCCCCGGTCCAGCGGGGGATACCGGGGAGCTGTTTTTT
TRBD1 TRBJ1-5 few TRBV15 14 CATSLQGANQPQHF TGTGCCACCAGTTTACAGGGGGCCAATCAGCCCCAGCATTTT
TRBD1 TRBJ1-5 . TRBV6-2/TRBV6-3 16 CASSGKGQPSIQPQHF TGTGCCAGCAGCGGAAAGGGACAGCCCAGTATTCAGCCCCAGCATTTT
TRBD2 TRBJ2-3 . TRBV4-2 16 CASSQDGTSGADTQYF TGTGCCAGCAGCCAAGATGGGACTAGCGGGGCAGATACGCAGTATTTT
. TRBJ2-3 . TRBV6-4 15 CASSEEGSSTGTQYF TGTGCCAGCAGTGAAGAGGGATCTAGCACAGGTACGCAGTATTTT
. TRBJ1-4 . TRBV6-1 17 CASSEGPYRVANEKLFF TGTGCCAGCAGTGAGGGGCCTTACAGGGTGGCTAATGAAAAACTGTTTTTT
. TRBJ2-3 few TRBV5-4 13 CASRSPEFNTQYF TGTGCCAGCAGATCCCCAGAGTTTAATACGCAGTATTTT
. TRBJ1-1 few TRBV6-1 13 CASSQVMGTEAFF TGTGCCAGCAGTCAGGTGATGGGCACTGAAGCTTTCTTT
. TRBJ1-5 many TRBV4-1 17 CASSQPTGLRSNQPQHF TGCGCCAGCAGCCAACCTACAGGGCTCCGGAGCAATCAGCCCCAGCATTTT
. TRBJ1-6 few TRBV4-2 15 CASSQGSVKNSPLHF TGTGCCAGCAGCCAAGGATCGGTAAAGAATTCACCCCTCCACTTT
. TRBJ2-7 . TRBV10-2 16 CASSDPPQGLGYEQYF TGCGCCAGCAGTGACCCCCCGCAGGGATTAGGCTACGAGCAGTACTTC
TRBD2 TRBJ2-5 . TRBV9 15 CASSGGGGAMKTQYF TGTGCCAGCAGCGGGGGCGGGGGGGCGATGAAGACCCAGTACTTC
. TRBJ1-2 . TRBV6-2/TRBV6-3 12 CASSYSTYGYTF TGTGCCAGCAGTTACTCGACCTATGGCTACACCTTC
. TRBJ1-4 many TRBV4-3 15 CASSQDRGRDEKLFF TGCGCCAGCAGCCAAGATCGGGGGCGAGATGAAAAACTGTTTTTT
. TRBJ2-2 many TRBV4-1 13 CASSLGSAGELFF TGCGCCAGCAGTCTCGGTAGTGCCGGGGAGCTGTTTTTT
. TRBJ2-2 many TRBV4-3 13 CASSQQDTGELFF TGCGCCAGCAGCCAACAAGACACCGGGGAGCTGTTTTTT
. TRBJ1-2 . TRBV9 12 CASSVGVGGYTF TGTGCCAGCAGCGTAGGGGTTGGCGGCTACACCTTC
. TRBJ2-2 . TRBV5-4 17 CASSLAVVDGNTGELFF TGTGCCAGCAGCTTGGCCGTTGTTGACGGGAACACCGGGGAGCTGTTTTTT
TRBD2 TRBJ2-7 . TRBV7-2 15 CASSSGLAGAYEQYF TGTGCCAGCAGCTCGGGACTAGCGGGGGCCTACGAGCAGTACTTC
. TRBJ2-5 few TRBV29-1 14 CSVDWRGSQETQYF TGCAGCGTTGATTGGAGGGGCTCTCAGGAGACCCAGTACTTC
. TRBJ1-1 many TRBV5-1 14 CASSYRDVNTEAFF TGCGCCAGCAGCTACAGGGATGTGAACACTGAAGCTTTCTTT
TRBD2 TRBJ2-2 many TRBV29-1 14 CSVAGLTNTGELFF TGCAGCGTTGCGGGACTAACGAACACCGGGGAGCTGTTTTTT
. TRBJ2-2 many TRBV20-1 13 CSARTENTGELFF TGCAGTGCCAGGACAGAGAACACCGGGGAGCTGTTTTTT
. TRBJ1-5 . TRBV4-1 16 CASSQDPEGSNQPQHF TGCGCCAGCAGCCAAGACCCAGAGGGGTCCAATCAGCCCCAGCATTTT
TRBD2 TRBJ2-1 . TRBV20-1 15 CSARDLAGAYNEQFF TGCAGTGCTAGGGATCTAGCGGGGGCCTACAATGAGCAGTTCTTC
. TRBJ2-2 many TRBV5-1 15 CASSLGLSSAGELFF TGCGCCAGCAGCTTGGGACTATCTTCCGCCGGGGAGCTGTTTTTT
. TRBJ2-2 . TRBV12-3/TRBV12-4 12 CASTQGPGELFF TGTGCCAGCACCCAGGGGCCCGGGGAGCTGTTTTTT
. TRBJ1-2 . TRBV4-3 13 CASSPGQAYGYTF TGCGCCAGCAGCCCAGGGCAGGCGTATGGCTACACCTTC
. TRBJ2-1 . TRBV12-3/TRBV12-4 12 CASSPDYNEQFF TGTGCCAGCAGTCCCGACTACAATGAGCAGTTCTTC
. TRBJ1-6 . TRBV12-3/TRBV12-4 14 CASSRQPRSSPLHF TGTGCCAGCAGTAGACAGCCCCGATCGTCACCCCTCCACTTT